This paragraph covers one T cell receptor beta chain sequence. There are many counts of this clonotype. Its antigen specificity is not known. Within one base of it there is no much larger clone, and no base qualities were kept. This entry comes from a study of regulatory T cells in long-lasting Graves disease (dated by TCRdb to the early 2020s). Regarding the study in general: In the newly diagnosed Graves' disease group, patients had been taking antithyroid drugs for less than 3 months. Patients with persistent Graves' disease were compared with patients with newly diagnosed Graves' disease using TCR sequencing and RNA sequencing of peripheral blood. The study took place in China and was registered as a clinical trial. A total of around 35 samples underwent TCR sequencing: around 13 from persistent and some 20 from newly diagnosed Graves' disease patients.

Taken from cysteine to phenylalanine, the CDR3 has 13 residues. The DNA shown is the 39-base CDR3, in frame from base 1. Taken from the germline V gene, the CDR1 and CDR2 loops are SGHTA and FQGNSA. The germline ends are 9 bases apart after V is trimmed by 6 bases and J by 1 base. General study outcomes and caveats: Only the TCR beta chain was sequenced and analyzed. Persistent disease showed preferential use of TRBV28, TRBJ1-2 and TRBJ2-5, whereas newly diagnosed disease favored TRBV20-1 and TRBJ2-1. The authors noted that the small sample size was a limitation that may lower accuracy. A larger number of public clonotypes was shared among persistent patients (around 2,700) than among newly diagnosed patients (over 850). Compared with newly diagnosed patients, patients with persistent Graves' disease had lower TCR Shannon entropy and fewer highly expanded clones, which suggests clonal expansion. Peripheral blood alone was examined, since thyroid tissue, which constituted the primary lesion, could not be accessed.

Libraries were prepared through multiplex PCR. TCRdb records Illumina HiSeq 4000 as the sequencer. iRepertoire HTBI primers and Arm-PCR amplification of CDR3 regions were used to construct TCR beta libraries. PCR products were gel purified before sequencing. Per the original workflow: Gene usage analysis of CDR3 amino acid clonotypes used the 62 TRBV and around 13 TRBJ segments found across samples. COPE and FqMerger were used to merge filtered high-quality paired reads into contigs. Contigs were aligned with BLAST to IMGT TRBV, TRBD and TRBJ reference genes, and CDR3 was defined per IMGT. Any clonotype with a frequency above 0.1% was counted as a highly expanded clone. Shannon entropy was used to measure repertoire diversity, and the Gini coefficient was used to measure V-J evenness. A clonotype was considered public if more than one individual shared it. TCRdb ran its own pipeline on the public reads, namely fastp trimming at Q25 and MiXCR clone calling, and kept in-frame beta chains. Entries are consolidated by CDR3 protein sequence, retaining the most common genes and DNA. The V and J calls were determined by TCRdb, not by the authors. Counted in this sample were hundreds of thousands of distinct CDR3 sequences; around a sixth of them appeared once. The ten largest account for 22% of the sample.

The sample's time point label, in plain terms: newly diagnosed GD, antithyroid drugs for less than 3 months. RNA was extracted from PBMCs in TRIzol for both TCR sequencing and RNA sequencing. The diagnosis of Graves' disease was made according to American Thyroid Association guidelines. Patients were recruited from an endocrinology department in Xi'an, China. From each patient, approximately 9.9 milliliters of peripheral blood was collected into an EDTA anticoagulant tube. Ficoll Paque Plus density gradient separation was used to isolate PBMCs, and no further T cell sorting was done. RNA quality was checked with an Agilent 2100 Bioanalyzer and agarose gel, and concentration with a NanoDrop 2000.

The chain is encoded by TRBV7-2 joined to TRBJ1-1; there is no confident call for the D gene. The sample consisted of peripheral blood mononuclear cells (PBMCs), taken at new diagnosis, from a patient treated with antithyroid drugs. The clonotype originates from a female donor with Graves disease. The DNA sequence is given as TGTGCCAGCAGGGTAACCGGGAACACTGAAGCTTTCTTT. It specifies CASRVTGNTEAFF.